Presented here are 21 T cell receptor beta chains from one specimen sequenced in a study of response to subunit inactivated influenza vaccine. TCRdb passed the RT-PCR reads through MiXCR, listing each CDR3 protein once. The sample has almost 600,000 distinct CDR3 sequences, around 13% seen once; the top ten hold around 10%. The sequencing here drew on PBMCs from blood, taken 12 days after vaccination. The receptors come from a man aged 50 or older who received an inactivated influenza vaccine.

The chain links TRBV19 to TRBJ1-5; 7 nucleotides align to TRBD1. Germline CDR1 and CDR2: LNHDA and SQIVND (reference sequence). Unmatched junction bases numbered 11, after V lost 4 bases and J lost 8 bases. This CDR3 is 15 amino acids long. CDR3 in amino acids: CASSTQGRPVKPQHF. CDR3 sequence (DNA): TGTGCCAGTAGTACACAGGGGCGGCCGGTAAAGCCCCAGCATTTT.

This clonotype was detected only a few times. The chain uses TRBV20-1 and TRBJ1-4; D is possibly TRBD1 (6 bases). Germline-derived CDR1 and CDR2 are DFQATT and SNEGSKA (reference sequence). V dropped 0 bases and J dropped 8 bases, with 22 bases sitting between them. The CDR3 totals 17 residues. CDR3 in amino acids: CSARDGHKGEGEEKLFF. CDR3 coding DNA: TGCAGTGCTAGAGATGGACACAAGGGGGAAGGGGAGGAAAAACTGTTTTTT.

This clonotype turned up a few times. V gene TRBV11-2 combines with J gene TRBJ2-5, with 7 nucleotides matching TRBD1. Germline-derived CDR1 and CDR2 are SGHAT and FQNNGV. V dropped 6 bases and J dropped 4; count of bases not matched to a gene: 11. This CDR3 region has 15 residues. CDR3 in DNA: TGTGCCAGCAGACGACTTAGGGGGCAAGGAGAGACCCAGTACTTC. Translating gives CASRRLRGQGETQYF.

A few counts support this clonotype. The V call is TRBV30, the J call TRBJ2-3; the D is unclear. The V gene's germline CDR1 is GTSNPN and CDR2 SVGIG (reference sequence). Trimming left V 4 bases short and J 0 bases short, with 5 bases between. The CDR3 is 12 residues long. DNA of the CDR3: TGTGCCTGGACTTCTAGCACAGATACGCAGTATTTT. It translates to CAWTSSTDTQYF.

This clonotype was seen only a few times. The chain is built from TRBV7-6 and TRBJ2-1; maybe TRBD2 (6 bases). CDR3 length: 18 residues. Germline-derived CDR1 and CDR2 are SGHVS and FNYEAQ. With 5 bases removed from V and 2 bases from J, the gap between germline ends came to 22 bases. The CDR3 DNA sequence: TGTGCCAGCAGCCCTACTGCGGGTTGGGACTCCCCCTACAATGAGCAGTTCTTC. Residues: CASSPTAGWDSPYNEQFF.

This clonotype was observed a few times. The V call is TRBV3-1, the J call TRBJ2-1; no clear D gene. There are 14 residues in the CDR3. Germline CDR1 is LGHDT and CDR2 is YNNKEL (reference sequence). V was shortened by 1 base and J by 6 bases, with 10 bases between the two germline ends. This CDR3 is CASSQVLLPNEQFF. The CDR3 DNA sequence: TGTGCCAGCAGCCAAGTTTTACTACCCAATGAGCAGTTCTTC.

The CDR3 nucleotides read TGCGCCAGCAGTGACGGGACAGATACGCAGTATTTT. It specifies CASSDGTDTQYF. The chain has TRBV10-1 and TRBJ2-3; unclear D gene. This CDR3 contains 12 residues. The germline V gene has CDR1 WNHNN and CDR2 SYGVQD (reference sequence). V was shortened by 3 bases and J by 3 bases, with 4 bases between the two germline ends.

The chain carries TRBV4-3 and TRBJ1-4; D unclear. Deletions cut 0 bases from V and 0 bases from J, with 11 bases between. The germline gives CDR1 LGHNA, CDR2 YSLEER. CDR3 length: 17 amino acids. CDR3 region: CASSQDQLRTTNEKLFF. CDR3 coding DNA: TGCGCCAGCAGCCAAGATCAGCTGCGAACAACTAATGAAAAACTGTTTTTT.

This clonotype was seen more than once but under ten times. This chain links TRBV12-3 or TRBV12-4 with TRBJ2-2, with 11 bases that match TRBD2. V shed 3 bases and J 1 base; nucleotides not matched to a gene: 1. CDR3 length equals 16 residues. DNA of the CDR3: TGTGCCAGCAGTTTCGGGACTAGCGGGAACACCGGGGAGCTGTTTTTT. Encoded protein: CASSFGTSGNTGELFF.

In this sample, this clonotype turned up many times. The CDR3 here is CSVDRPDRGSYNEQFF. The CDR3 bases are TGCAGCGTTGACCGCCCCGACAGGGGCTCCTACAATGAGCAGTTCTTC. The V and J genes are TRBV29-1 and TRBJ2-1, with TRBD1 matching 8 bases. With V trimmed by 3 bases and J by 0 bases, 7 bases remained unmatched. The CDR3 extends over 16 amino acids. Germline CDR1 and CDR2: SQVTM and ANQGSEA.

The table lists this clonotype with a few counts. The CDR3 sequence is CSVEGQGELQETQYF. The CDR3 DNA follows: TGCAGCGTTGAAGGACAGGGAGAACTCCAAGAGACCCAGTACTTC. The genes are TRBV29-1 and TRBJ2-5, with 7 bases that match TRBD1. Germline-derived CDR1 and CDR2 are SQVTM and ANQGSEA. The CDR3 consists of 15 residues. The V and J ends lost 1 base and 1 base, in that order; junction bases with no gene match: 6.

As for this clonotype: This clone may be a read error of a much larger clone one base away. The chain uses TRBV28 and TRBJ1-5; the D is unclear. The V gene lost 5 bases and the J gene lost 0 bases, with 5 bases spanning the gap. Germline V lookup: CDR1 MDHEN, CDR2 SYDVKM. The CDR3 is 13 amino acids. The CDR3 region has the DNA TGTGCCAGCAGTACAAATAGCAATCAGCCCCAGCATTTT. As protein: CASSTNSNQPQHF.

The gene calls are TRBV7-2 and TRBJ1-2, with D maybe TRBD1 (6 bases). There are 13 residues in the CDR3. Trimming removed 1 base from V and 7 bases from J, with 10 bases in between. Per germline, CDR1 SGHTA and CDR2 FQGNSA. The DNA for the CDR3 is TGTGCCAGCAGCTTAGACAGGGTTGTTGGCTACACCTTC. Its translation: CASSLDRVVGYTF.

The rearrangement uses TRBV7-2 and TRBJ2-5, with 8 positions matching TRBD1. Germline loops: CDR1 SGHTA, CDR2 FQGNSA. This CDR3 comprises 13 residues. V was pared by 1 base and J by 7 bases, with 2 bases of the junction left unmatched. The DNA of the CDR3 is TGTGCCAGCAGCTTAGGGACAGGGAGGACCCAGTACTTC. As protein: CASSLGTGRTQYF. The complete variable domain, with remaining parts taken from reference TRBV7-2 and TRBJ2-5, reads GAGVSQSPSNKVTEKGKDVELRCDPISGHTALYWYRQSLGQGLEFLIYFQGNSAPDKSGLPSDRFSAERTGGSVSTLTIQRTQQEDSAVYLCASSLGTGRTQYFGPGTRLLVL.

This sequence joins TRBV4-3 and TRBJ2-2; D ambiguous. The CDR3 runs to 13 residues. Trimming left V 2 bases short and J 5 bases short, with 6 bases between. Germline CDR1 and CDR2: LGHNA and YSLEER. The CDR3 bases are TGCGCCAGCAGCCAACTGCAAACCGGGGAGCTGTTTTTT. This codes for CASSQLQTGELFF.

The chain is built from TRBV18 and TRBJ2-1; perhaps D is TRBD1 or TRBD2 (5 bases each). Between the trimmed V and J ends, which lost 3 bases and 5 bases, there was a span of 17 bases. Germline V lookup: CDR1 KGHSH, CDR2 LQKENI. The CDR3 length is 16 residues. CDR3 sequence: CASSPTRGAINNEQFF. The CDR3 DNA reads as TGTGCCAGCTCACCGACGCGAGGGGCGATTAACAATGAGCAGTTCTTC.

This clonotype was detected only a few times. The gene calls are TRBV3-1 and TRBJ1-2, with 8 bases fitting TRBD1. The CDR3 is made up of 16 amino acids. In germline, CDR1 is LGHDT, CDR2 YNNKEL (reference sequence). The V and J ends lost 0 bases and 8 bases, in that order; junction bases with no gene match: 11. The CDR3 DNA is TGTGCCAGCAGCCAAGATAAGGCAGGGGGCCTTAGAGGCTACACCTTC. This encodes CASSQDKAGGLRGYTF.

The chain is built from TRBV7-9 and TRBJ1-4; D gene unclear. Germline CDR1 reads SEHNR; CDR2 reads FQNEAQ (reference sequence). Trimming cost V 1 base and J 7 bases, with 7 bases left between them. This CDR3 is 13 amino acids long. This CDR3 reads CASSLGTGEKLFF. In DNA form, the CDR3 reads TGTGCCAGCAGCTTAGGAACCGGTGAAAAACTGTTTTTT.

The table lists this clonotype with a few counts. The gene calls are TRBV28 and TRBJ2-2; D is unresolved. Trimming removed 5 bases from V and 6 bases from J, with 13 bases in between. The CDR3 runs 14 residues. Germline V gene data show CDR1 as MDHEN and CDR2 as SYDVKM. The CDR3 DNA is TGTGCCAGCAGTCCCACTGGTTATTCCGGGGAGCTGTTTTTT. It yields the protein CASSPTGYSGELFF.

V gene TRBV20-1 combines with J gene TRBJ2-1; tentatively, D is TRBD2 (6 bases). CDR3 size: 17 residues. Trimming cost V 0 bases and J 0 bases, with 15 bases left between them. Germline loops: CDR1 DFQATT, CDR2 SNEGSKA (reference sequence). The CDR3 reads CSARDRFAGSSYNEQFF. The DNA for the CDR3 is TGCAGTGCTAGAGATCGGTTTGCGGGGAGCTCCTACAATGAGCAGTTCTTC.

V is TRBV10-3 and J is TRBJ1-1; 7 bases match TRBD1. The CDR3 length is 12 residues. V lost 4 bases, J lost 11 bases, and 7 bases stayed unmatched. CDR1 ENHRY and CDR2 SYGVKD come from the germline V gene. CDR3: CAISGDSSMAFF. CDR3 nucleotides: TGTGCCATCAGTGGGGACAGTTCGATGGCTTTCTTT.